A single sample gave rise to the 25 T cell receptor beta chains below, sequenced in a study of tumor-infiltrating lymphocytes in primary liver carcinoma. RNA was extracted from whole blood without cell sorting, alongside germline DNA. cDNA specific to TCR beta was made from 500 to 650 ng of total RNA, with a constant-region primer employed for priming. Three rounds of nested multiplex PCR with slightly modified ARM-PCR produced TCR beta libraries. In the first two PCR rounds, TRBV1-TRBV30 forward primers were paired with a C-beta reverse primer, and each round lasted roughly 10 cycles. TCRdb itself ran the multiplex PCR reads through MiXCR, one entry per CDR3 protein. The sample has about 200,000 distinct CDR3 sequences, about 61% seen once. The sequenced material came from peripheral blood. All receptors derive from a woman in her fifties or sixties with primary liver carcinoma and hepatitis B virus infection.

V and J are TRBV30 and TRBJ2-1; 9 nucleotides line up with TRBD2. V dropped 4 bases and J dropped 8; count of bases not matched to a gene: 9. Per germline, CDR1 GTSNPN and CDR2 SVGIG (reference sequence). The CDR3 loop spans 14 amino acids. In DNA form, the CDR3 reads TGTGCCTGGATCCCTAGCGGGGTAGTAGATGAGCAGTTCTTC. Protein: CAWIPSGVVDEQFF.

Concerning this clonotype: One junction end does not reproduce the germline sequence, and a read error may be involved. This chain links TRBV28 with TRBJ2-7, with D possibly being TRBD2 (6 bases). CDR3 size: 14 residues. Germline loops: CDR1 MDHEN, CDR2 SYDVKM. CDR3 nucleotides: TGTGCCAACACCCTAGCCGGGGGAATATACGAGCAATACTTC. Residues: CANTLAGGIYEQYF.

V usage is TRBV28 and J usage is TRBJ2-5; a possible D gene is TRBD1 (7 bases). The V end was cut by 5 bases, the J end by 2 bases, with 15 bases between. Germline V gene data show CDR1 as MDHEN and CDR2 as SYDVKM. This CDR3 is 15 amino acids long. Here the CDR3 reads CASSRGTVFQETQYF. CDR3 nucleotides: TGTGCCAGCAGTCGCGGGACAGTCTTTCAAGAGACCCAGTACTTC.

In the case of this clonotype: This is likely a read error, given that the CDR3 carries no conserved phenylalanine or tryptophan at its end. The chain couples TRBV11-3 to TRBJ2-7; D might be TRBD1 or TRBD2, each matching 5 bases. Germline V gives CDR1 SGHNT, CDR2 YENEEA. The CDR3 is 14 amino acids. V lost 5 bases, J lost 6 bases, and 17 bases lay in between. The CDR3 DNA sequence: TGTGCCAGCAGCGGGGGAAGGTCTAATCGCGAGCAGTACCTC. Its protein is CASSGGRSNREQYL.

Points on this clonotype: At one end the junction does not follow the germline gene, possibly because of a read error. The V and J genes are TRBV11-2 and TRBJ1-1; D possibly corresponds to TRBD1 (6 bases). The CDR3 runs 15 residues. Germline V gene data show CDR1 as SGHAT and CDR2 as FQNNGV. CDR3 sequence: CVSSFARGRGWEAFF. Here the CDR3 DNA reads TGTGTCAGCAGCTTCGCCAGGGGCCGAGGGTGGGAAGCTTTCTTT.

This clonotype was counted a few times. The rearrangement links TRBV5-5 to TRBJ2-1; TRBD2 matches 9 bases. Germline CDR1 reads SGHKS; CDR2 reads YYEKEE (reference sequence). The CDR3 length is 16 residues. V was pared by 4 bases and J by 6 bases, with 11 bases of the junction left unmatched. CDR3 loop: CASSPGVSGRVNEQFF. CDR3 bases: TGTGCCAGCAGCCCAGGGGTTAGCGGGAGAGTCAATGAGCAGTTCTTC.

Notes on this clonotype: One end of the junction varies from germline; a read error may be responsible. This rearrangement joins TRBV11-3 to TRBJ2-1; D is uncertain. The germline V gene encodes CDR1 SGHNT and CDR2 YENEEA. The CDR3 is 14 residues long. The CDR3 is CPSSFGLTYNEQFF. The CDR3 nucleotides are TGTCCCAGCAGCTTTGGCCTTACCTACAACGAGCAGTTCTTC.

About this clonotype itself: It may be a read error: a sequence one base away is much more abundant. The chain employs TRBV14 and TRBJ1-1; D unresolved. Per germline, CDR1 SGHDN and CDR2 FVKESK. Trimming removed 3 bases at V and 0 bases at J, with 5 bases between. There are 13 residues in the CDR3. The CDR3 sequence is CASSQHVNTEAFF. CDR3 bases: TGTGCCAGCAGCCAGCACGTGAACACTGAAGCTTTCTTT.

This clonotype occurred a few times. J is TRBJ2-7 and V is TRBV28; TRBD1 matches at 7 bases. CDR1 MDHEN and CDR2 SYDVKM come from the germline V gene. Trimming removed 8 bases from V and 2 bases from J; junction bases left unmatched: 15. CDR3 size: 16 residues. The chain's CDR3 is CASVSWTYRGPYEQYF. CDR3 nucleotide sequence: TGTGCCAGCGTGAGTTGGACTTATAGGGGGCCCTACGAGCAGTACTTC.

A remark on this clonotype: At one of its ends the junction is not consistent with the germline gene, which may arise from a read error. V is TRBV28 and J is TRBJ1-1, with 10 bases fitting TRBD1. The CDR3 is 15 residues long. Germline V lookup: CDR1 MDHEN, CDR2 SYDVKM. CDR3 nucleotide sequence: TGTGCCAGCGGTTTATCGACAGGGGGCAGAACTGAAGCTTTCTTT. It yields the protein CASGLSTGGRTEAFF.

The chain is built from TRBV27 and TRBJ2-5, with TRBD2 identical over 9 bases. This CDR3 contains 15 residues. V lost 10 bases to trimming and J lost 2 bases; unmatched junction nucleotides: 11. CDR1 is MNHEY and CDR2 is SMNVEV in the germline V gene (reference sequence). DNA for the CDR3: TGTGCCACCCGTCGCAGACTAGCGGTACAAGAGACCCAGTACTTC. It specifies CATRRRLAVQETQYF.

A note on this clonotype: Mismatch with germline at one junction end may stem from a read error. The V call is TRBV11-2, the J call TRBJ2-1; TRBD2 aligns across 7 bases. The length of the CDR3 is 15 residues. The germline gives CDR1 SGHAT, CDR2 FQNNGV. CDR3 DNA sequence: TGTGCCAGCAGCTTAGGGGCGGGAGACTACAATGAACAGTTCTTC. It specifies CASSLGAGDYNEQFF.

As for this clonotype: A read error may explain this, as a much larger clone is one base away. The chain carries TRBV4-1 and TRBJ2-5; 9 bases line up with TRBD2. Germline values: CDR1 MGHRA, CDR2 YSYEKL. This CDR3 is 16 amino acids long. The CDR3 protein is CASSPREASGKETRYF. In DNA form, the CDR3 reads TGCGCCAGCAGCCCCCGTGAGGCTAGCGGGAAGGAGACCCGGTACTTC.

This clonotype was seen repeatedly, ten times or more. The rearrangement joins TRBV4-1 to TRBJ1-1, with 7 bases fitting TRBD1. The length of the CDR3 is 14 residues. The ends lost 1 base at V and 4 bases at J; junction bases unmatched: 3. Germline values: CDR1 MGHRA, CDR2 YSYEKL. CDR3 nucleotide sequence: TGCGCCAGCAGCCAAGGGCCAGGGGGCACTGAAGCTTTCTTT. It specifies CASSQGPGGTEAFF.

Worth noting for this clonotype: Possible read error: a much larger clone is one base away. J is TRBJ1-2 and V is TRBV6-5; 10 bases agree with TRBD1. The length of the CDR3 is 14 residues. In germline, CDR1 is MNHEY, CDR2 SVGAGI. The CDR3 loop reads CACSSGQGIYGYTF. The CDR3 DNA reads as TGTGCCTGCAGTTCGGGACAGGGGATCTATGGCTACACCTTC.

Remarks on this clonotype: Its ends do not fully match the called genes, so a read error is possible. V gene TRBV11-2 combines with J gene TRBJ2-1; no clear D gene. This CDR3 is 14 amino acids long. Germline assignment: CDR1 SGHAT and CDR2 FQNNGV. As DNA, the CDR3 is TGTGCCAGCAGCCTTAGGTCTGATTACAATGAGAAGTTCTTC. It specifies CASSLRSDYNEKFF.

In this sample, this clonotype turned up once. This may come from a read error, since a much larger clone is one base off. Since the CDR3 does not end with the conserved phenylalanine or tryptophan, this likely comes from a read error. This chain uses TRBV10-3 with TRBJ1-1, with 8 bases that match TRBD1. Germline trimming cut 6 bases from V and 5 bases from J; bases unmatched to any gene: 11. CDR1 and CDR2 (germline): ENHRY, SYGVKD. The CDR3 totals 15 residues. In nucleotides, the CDR3 is TGTGCCATCAGGGGGTCAGGGGGCGGCGCGACTGAAGCTTTCATT. Its translation is CAIRGSGGGATEAFI.

As regards this clonotype: The conserved final phenylalanine or tryptophan is absent from the CDR3, which likely points to a read error. The J gene is TRBJ1-5, the V gene TRBV6-5; no definite D call. Germline CDR1 is MNHEY and CDR2 is SVGAGI. The CDR3 extends over 19 amino acids. V was pared by 0 bases and J by 4 bases, with 22 bases between. DNA for the CDR3: TGTGCCAGCAGTTACTCTCCCTTGGCTAAGGAGCTTTTAAATCAGCCCCAGCATATT. This codes for CASSYSPLAKELLNQPQHI.

The V gene is TRBV5-4, the J gene TRBJ2-5, with 8 positions matching TRBD1. The CDR3 has 16 residues. Germline V gives CDR1 SGHNT, CDR2 YYREEE (reference sequence). V dropped 4 bases and J dropped 7; count of bases not matched to a gene: 15. The DNA for the CDR3 is TGTGCCAGCAGCGCCGGACAGGGTGTGACCGCCGGGACCCAGTACTTC. Translating gives CASSAGQGVTAGTQYF. Using reference TRBV5-4 and TRBJ2-5 for the parts outside the CDR3, the full variable domain is ETGVTQSPTHLIKTRGQQVTLRCSSQSGHNTVSWYQQALGQGPQFIFQYYREEENGRGNFPPRFSGLQFPNYSSELNVNALELDDSALYLCASSAGQGVTAGTQYFGPGTRLLVL.

Regarding this clonotype: Being one base from a much bigger clone, this may be a read error. This chain uses TRBV28 with TRBJ1-5; unclear D gene. The CDR3 sequence is 12 residues long. CDR1 MDHEN and CDR2 SYDVKM come from the germline V gene. CDR3 sequence: CASSLINQPPHF. The CDR3 coding sequence is TGTGCCAGCAGTTTAATCAATCAGCCCCCGCATTTT. The variable domain in full, with the rest retrieved from reference TRBV28 and TRBJ1-5, is DVKVTQSSRYLVKRTGEKVFLECVQDMDHENMFWYRQDPGLGLRLIYFSYDVKMKEKGDIPEGYSVSREKKERFSLILESASTNQTSMYLCASSLINQPPHFGDGTRLSIL.

A note on this clonotype: A much larger clone lies a single base off, so this may be a read error. This CDR3 is missing its conserved last phenylalanine or tryptophan, likely due to a read error. The V and J genes are TRBV5-1 and TRBJ1-1; TRBD1 matches 7 bases. Losses at the gene ends were 0 bases for V and 3 bases for J; bases not matched to a gene: 2. The CDR3 is 14 residues long. In germline, CDR1 is SGHRS, CDR2 YFSETQ. Written as DNA, the CDR3 is TGCGCCAGCAGCTTGGGACAGGGATACACTGAAGCTTTCTCT. Translating gives CASSLGQGYTEAFS.

This clonotype was found a few times. The gene calls are TRBV28 and TRBJ2-2; 7 bases line up with TRBD1. Trimming cost V 8 bases and J 5 bases; bases outside gene matches: 14. CDR3 length equals 16 residues. Germline loops: CDR1 MDHEN, CDR2 SYDVKM. The CDR3 DNA reads as TGTGCCAGCCGAGGGGGCCAACCCTCGAGGACCGGGGAGCTGTTTTTT. It codes for CASRGGQPSRTGELFF. Variable domain in full (rest from reference TRBV28 and TRBJ2-2): DVKVTQSSRYLVKRTGEKVFLECVQDMDHENMFWYRQDPGLGLRLIYFSYDVKMKEKGDIPEGYSVSREKKERFSLILESASTNQTSMYLCASRGGQPSRTGELFFGEGSRLTVL.

The table lists this clonotype with many counts. The chain has TRBV11-2 and TRBJ2-3, with D possibly called TRBD1 or TRBD2 (5 bases each). V lost 4 bases, J lost 2 bases, and 16 bases lay in between. The CDR3 is made up of 16 amino acids. Germline CDR1 reads SGHAT; CDR2 reads FQNNGV. The CDR3 loop reads CASSSPSTDYTDTQYF. CDR3 in DNA: TGTGCCAGCAGCTCACCCTCGACAGACTACACAGATACGCAGTATTTT.

In this sample, this clonotype turned up many times. The rearrangement links TRBV29-1 to TRBJ2-3; no firm D call. CDR1 is SQVTM and CDR2 is ANQGSEA in the germline V gene. The length of the CDR3 is 12 residues. CDR3 protein: CSLGFSTDTQYF. CDR3 nucleotide sequence: TGCAGTCTGGGCTTTAGCACAGATACGCAGTATTTT.

Comments on this clonotype: One junction end disagrees with the germline gene, perhaps due to a read error. V and J are TRBV12-3 or TRBV12-4 and TRBJ2-3; tentative D call: TRBD2 (6 bases). The CDR3 extends over 14 amino acids. DNA for the CDR3: TGTGCCACCAGTGGACGGGAGATCACAGATACGCAGTTTTTT. It codes for CATSGREITDTQFF.